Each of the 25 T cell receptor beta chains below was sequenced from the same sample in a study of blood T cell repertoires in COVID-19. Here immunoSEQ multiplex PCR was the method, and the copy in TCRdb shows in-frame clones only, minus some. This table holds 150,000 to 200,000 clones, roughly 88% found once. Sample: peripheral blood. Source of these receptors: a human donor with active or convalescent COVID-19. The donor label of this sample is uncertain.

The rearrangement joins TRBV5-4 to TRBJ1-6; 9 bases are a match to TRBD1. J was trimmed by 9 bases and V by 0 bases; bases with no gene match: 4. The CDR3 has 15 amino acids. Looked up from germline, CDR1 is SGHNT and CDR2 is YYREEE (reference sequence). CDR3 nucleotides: TGTGCCAGCAGCTTGGAGGGACAGGGACTTTCACCCCTCCACTTT. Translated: CASSLEGQGLSPLHF. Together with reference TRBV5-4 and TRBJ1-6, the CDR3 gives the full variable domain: ETGVTQSPTHLIKTRGQQVTLRCSSQSGHNTVSWYQQALGQGPQFIFQYYREEENGRGNFPPRFSGLQFPNYSSELNVNALELDDSALYLCASSLEGQGLSPLHFGNGTRLTVT.

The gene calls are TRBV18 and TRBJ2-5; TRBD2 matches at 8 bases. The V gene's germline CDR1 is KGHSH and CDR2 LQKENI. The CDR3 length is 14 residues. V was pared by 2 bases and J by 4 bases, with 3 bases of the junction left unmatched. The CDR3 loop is CASSPGAGGETQYF. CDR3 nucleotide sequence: TGTGCCAGCTCACCAGGGGCGGGAGGAGAGACCCAGTACTTC.

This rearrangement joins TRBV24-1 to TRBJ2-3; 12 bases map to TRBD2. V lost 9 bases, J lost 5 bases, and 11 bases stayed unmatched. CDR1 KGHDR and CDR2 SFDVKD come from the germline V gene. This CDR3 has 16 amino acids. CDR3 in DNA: TGTGCCACCCAGGGTAGGACTAGCGGGGAAAGAGATACGCAGTATTTT. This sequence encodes CATQGRTSGERDTQYF.

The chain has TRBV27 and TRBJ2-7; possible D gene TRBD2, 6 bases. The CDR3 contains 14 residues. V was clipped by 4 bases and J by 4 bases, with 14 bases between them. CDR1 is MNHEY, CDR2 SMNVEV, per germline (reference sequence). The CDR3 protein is CASSSPLEGYEQYF. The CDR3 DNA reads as TGTGCCAGCAGTTCCCCTTTGGAGGGTTACGAGCAGTACTTC.

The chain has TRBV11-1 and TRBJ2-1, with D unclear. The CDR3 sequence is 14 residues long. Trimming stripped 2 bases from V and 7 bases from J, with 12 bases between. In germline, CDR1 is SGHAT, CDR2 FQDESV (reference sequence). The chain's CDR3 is CASSLSQFGNEQFF. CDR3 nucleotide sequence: TGTGCCAGCAGCTTATCACAATTCGGGAATGAGCAGTTCTTC.

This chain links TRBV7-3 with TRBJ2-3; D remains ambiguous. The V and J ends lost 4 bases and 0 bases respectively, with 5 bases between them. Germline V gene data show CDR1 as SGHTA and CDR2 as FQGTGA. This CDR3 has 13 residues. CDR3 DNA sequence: TGTGCCAGCAGCTCGACTAGCACAGATACGCAGTATTTT. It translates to CASSSTSTDTQYF.

CDR3 nucleotide sequence: TGTGCCAGCAGCGGAAACAGGGTTAACTACGAGCAGTACTTC. Translating gives CASSGNRVNYEQYF. The genes are TRBV7-2 and TRBJ2-7; possible D gene TRBD1, 6 bases. Trimming stripped 5 bases from V and 3 bases from J, with 14 bases between. The CDR3 covers 14 residues. Germline V lookup: CDR1 SGHTA, CDR2 FQGNSA.

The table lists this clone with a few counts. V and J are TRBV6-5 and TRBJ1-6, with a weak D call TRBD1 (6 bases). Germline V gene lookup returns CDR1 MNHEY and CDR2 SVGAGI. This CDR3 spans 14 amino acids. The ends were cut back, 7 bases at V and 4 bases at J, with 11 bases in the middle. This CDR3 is CASTPRGYNSPLHF. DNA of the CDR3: TGTGCCAGCACCCCGAGGGGGTATAATTCACCCCTCCACTTT.

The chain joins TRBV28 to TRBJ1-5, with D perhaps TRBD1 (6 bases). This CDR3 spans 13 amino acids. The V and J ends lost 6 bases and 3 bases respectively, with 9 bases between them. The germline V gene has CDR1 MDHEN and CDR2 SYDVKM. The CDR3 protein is CASSWGPNQPQHF. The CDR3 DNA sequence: TGTGCCAGCAGCTGGGGGCCCAATCAGCCCCAGCATTTT.

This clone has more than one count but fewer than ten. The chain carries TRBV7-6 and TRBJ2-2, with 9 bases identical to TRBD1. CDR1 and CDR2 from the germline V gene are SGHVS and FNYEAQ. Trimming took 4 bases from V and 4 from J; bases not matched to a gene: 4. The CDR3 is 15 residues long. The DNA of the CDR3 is TGTGCCAGCAGCTCCGGGACAGGGTTCACCGGGGAGCTGTTTTTT. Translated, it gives CASSSGTGFTGELFF.

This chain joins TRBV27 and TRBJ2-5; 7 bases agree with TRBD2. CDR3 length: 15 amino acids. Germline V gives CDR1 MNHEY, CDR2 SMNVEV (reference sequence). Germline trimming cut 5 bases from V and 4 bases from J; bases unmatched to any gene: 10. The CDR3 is CASSAYRLAGETQYF. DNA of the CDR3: TGTGCCAGCAGTGCCTACCGACTAGCAGGAGAGACCCAGTACTTC.

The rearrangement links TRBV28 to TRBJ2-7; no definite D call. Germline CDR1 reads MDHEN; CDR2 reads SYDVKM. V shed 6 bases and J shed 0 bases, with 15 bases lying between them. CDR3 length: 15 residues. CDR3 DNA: TGTGCCAGCAGCCCCCACAGTATTTACTCCTACGAGCAGTACTTC. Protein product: CASSPHSIYSYEQYF.

CDR3 nucleotides: TGTGCCGTCAGTAGCGGGGGGGGGCTGGAGACCCAGTACTTC. It specifies CAVSSGGGLETQYF. This chain joins TRBV19 and TRBJ2-5; TRBD2 matches at 11 bases. The CDR3 covers 14 residues. Germline loops: CDR1 LNHDA, CDR2 SQIVND (reference sequence). V lost 11 bases and J lost 5; bases outside the gene matches: 10.

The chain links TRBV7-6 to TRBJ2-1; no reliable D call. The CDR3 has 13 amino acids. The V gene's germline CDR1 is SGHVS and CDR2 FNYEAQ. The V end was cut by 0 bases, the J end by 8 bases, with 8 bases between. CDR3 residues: CASSLAGVHEQFF. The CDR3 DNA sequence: TGTGCCAGCAGCTTAGCTGGAGTCCATGAGCAGTTCTTC.

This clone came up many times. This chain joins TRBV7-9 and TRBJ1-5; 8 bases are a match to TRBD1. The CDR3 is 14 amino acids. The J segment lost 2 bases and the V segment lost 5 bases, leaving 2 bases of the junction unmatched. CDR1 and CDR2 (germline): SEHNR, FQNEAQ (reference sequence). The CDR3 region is CASSQTGGNQPQHF. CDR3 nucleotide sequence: TGTGCCAGCAGCCAGACAGGGGGCAATCAGCCCCAGCATTTT.

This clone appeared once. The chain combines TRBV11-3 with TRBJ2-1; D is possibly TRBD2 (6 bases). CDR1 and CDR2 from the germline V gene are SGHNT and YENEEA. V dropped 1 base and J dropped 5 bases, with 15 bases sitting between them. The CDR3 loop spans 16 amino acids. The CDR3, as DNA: TGTGCCAGCAGCTTAGGGGATCTTGCGGGACACAATGAGCAGTTCTTC. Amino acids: CASSLGDLAGHNEQFF.

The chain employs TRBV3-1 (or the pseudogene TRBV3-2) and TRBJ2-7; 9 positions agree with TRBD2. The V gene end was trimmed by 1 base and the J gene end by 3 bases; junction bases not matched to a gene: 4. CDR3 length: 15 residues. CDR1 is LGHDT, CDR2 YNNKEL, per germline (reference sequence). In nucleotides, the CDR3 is TGTGCCAGCAGCCAAGGTTTAGCGGGAGTCTACGAGCAGTACTTC. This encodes CASSQGLAGVYEQYF.

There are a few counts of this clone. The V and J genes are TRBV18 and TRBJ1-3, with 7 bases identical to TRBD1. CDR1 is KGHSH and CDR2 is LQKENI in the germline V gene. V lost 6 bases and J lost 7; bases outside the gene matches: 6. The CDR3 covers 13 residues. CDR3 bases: TGTGCCAGCTCCCTCGACAGGGTGAACACCATATATTTT. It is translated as CASSLDRVNTIYF.

The CDR3 region has the DNA TGTGCCAGCTCGGGACTAGCGGGGGCCACCCAAGAGACCCAGTACTTC. Residues: CASSGLAGATQETQYF. V usage is TRBV18 and J usage is TRBJ2-5; TRBD2 matches at 14 bases. CDR1 and CDR2 (germline): KGHSH, LQKENI. Trimming at V came to 6 bases and at J to 1 base, leaving 4 bases not matched to a gene. The CDR3 runs 16 residues.

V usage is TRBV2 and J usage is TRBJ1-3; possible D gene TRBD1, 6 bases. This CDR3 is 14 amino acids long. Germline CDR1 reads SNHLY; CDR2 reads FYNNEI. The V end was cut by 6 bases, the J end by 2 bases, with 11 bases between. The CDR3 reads CASSDRSAGNTIYF. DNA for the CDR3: TGTGCCAGCAGCGACAGGTCGGCTGGAAACACCATATATTTT.

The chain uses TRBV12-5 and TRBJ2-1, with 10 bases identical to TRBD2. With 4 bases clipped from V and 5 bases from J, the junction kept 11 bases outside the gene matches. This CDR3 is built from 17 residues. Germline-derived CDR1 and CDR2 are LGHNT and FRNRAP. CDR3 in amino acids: CASGSPGAGGSHNEQFF. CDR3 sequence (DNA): TGTGCTAGTGGTTCCCCGGGAGCGGGGGGGTCCCACAATGAGCAGTTCTTC. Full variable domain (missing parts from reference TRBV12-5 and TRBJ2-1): DARVTQTPRHKVTEMGQEVTMRCQPILGHNTVFWYRQTMMQGLELLAYFRNRAPLDDSGMPKDRFSAEMPDATLATLKIQPSEPRDSAVYFCASGSPGAGGSHNEQFFGPGTRLTVL.

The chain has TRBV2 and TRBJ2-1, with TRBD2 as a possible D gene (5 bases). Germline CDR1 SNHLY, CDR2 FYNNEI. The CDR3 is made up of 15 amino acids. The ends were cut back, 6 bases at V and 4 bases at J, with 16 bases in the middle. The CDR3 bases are TGTGCCAGCAGACCCACTAGGGAGTCTTACAATGAGCAGTTCTTC. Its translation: CASRPTRESYNEQFF. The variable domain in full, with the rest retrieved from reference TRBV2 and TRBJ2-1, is EPEVTQTPSHQVTQMGQEVILRCVPISNHLYFYWYRQILGQKVEFLVSFYNNEISEKSEIFDDQFSVERPDGSNFTLKIRSTKLEDSAMYFCASRPTRESYNEQFFGPGTRLTVL.

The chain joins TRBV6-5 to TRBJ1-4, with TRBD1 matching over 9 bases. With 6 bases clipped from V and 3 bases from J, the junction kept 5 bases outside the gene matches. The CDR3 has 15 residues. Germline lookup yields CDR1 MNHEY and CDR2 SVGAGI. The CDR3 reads CASRVDRGANEKLFF. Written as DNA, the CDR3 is TGTGCCAGCAGGGTCGACAGGGGGGCTAATGAAAAACTGTTTTTT.

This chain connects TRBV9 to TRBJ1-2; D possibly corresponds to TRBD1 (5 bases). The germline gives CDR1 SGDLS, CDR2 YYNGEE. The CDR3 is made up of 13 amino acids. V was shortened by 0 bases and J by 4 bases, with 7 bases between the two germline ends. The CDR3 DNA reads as TGTGCCAGCAGCGTAGGTGGGGCCTATGGCTACACCTTC. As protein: CASSVGGAYGYTF. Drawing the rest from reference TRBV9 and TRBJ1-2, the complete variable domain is DSGVTQTPKHLITATGQRVTLRCSPRSGDLSVYWYQQSLDQGLQFLIQYYNGEERAKGNILERFSAQQFPDLHSELNLSSLELGDSALYFCASSVGGAYGYTFGSGTRLTVV.

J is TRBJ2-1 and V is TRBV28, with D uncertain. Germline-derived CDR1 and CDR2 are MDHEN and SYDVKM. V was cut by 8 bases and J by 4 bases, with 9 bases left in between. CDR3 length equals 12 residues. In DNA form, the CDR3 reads TGTGCCAGCGTGGCAGGTTACAATGAGCAGTTCTTC. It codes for CASVAGYNEQFF.